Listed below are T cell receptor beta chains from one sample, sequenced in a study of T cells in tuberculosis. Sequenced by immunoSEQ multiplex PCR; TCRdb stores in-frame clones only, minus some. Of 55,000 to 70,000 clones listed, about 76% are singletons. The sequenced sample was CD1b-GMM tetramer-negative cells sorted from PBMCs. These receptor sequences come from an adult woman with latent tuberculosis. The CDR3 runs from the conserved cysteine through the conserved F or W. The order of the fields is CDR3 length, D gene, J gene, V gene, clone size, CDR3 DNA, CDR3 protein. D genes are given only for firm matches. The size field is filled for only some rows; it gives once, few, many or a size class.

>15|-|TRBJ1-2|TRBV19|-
TGTGCCAGTAGTTCGAGGACATCTGTCCTCTATGGCTACACCTTC
CASSSRTSVLYGYTF
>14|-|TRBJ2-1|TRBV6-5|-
TGTGCCAGCAGAATGACATTGGCAGACAATGAGCAGTTCTTC
CASRMTLADNEQFF
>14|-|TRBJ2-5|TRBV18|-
TGTGCCAGCTCACCCTACAGGTCCCAAGAGACCCAGTACTTC
CASSPYRSQETQYF
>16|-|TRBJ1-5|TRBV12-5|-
TGTGCTAGTGGTTCCTTTTATCCTCGCGCCAATCAGCCCCAGCATTTT
CASGSFYPRANQPQHF
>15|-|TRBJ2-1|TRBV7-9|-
TGTGCCAGCACCAACGGGGGAGCCACGAGGGATGAGCAGTTCTTC
CASTNGGATRDEQFF
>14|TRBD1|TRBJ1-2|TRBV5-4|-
TGTGCCAGCAGCCAAAGCCTGGACAGGGGTGGCTACACCTTC
CASSQSLDRGGYTF
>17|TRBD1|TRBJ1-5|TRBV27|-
TGTGCCAGCAGTTTACCCCCTCGGGCAGGGACAGATCAGCCCCAGCATTTT
CASSLPPRAGTDQPQHF
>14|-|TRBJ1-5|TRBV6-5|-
TGTGCCAGCAGACAATACCAGGGTTATCAGCCCCAGCATTTT
CASRQYQGYQPQHF
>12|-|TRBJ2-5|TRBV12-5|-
TGTGCTAGTGCGTCTAGCGAGGAGACCCAGTACTTC
CASASSEETQYF
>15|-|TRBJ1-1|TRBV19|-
TGTGCCAGTAGTAACTCGGGGGGAGTGAACACTGAAGCTTTCTTT
CASSNSGGVNTEAFF
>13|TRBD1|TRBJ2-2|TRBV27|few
TGTGCCAGCAGTTGGACAGGGGTGCGGGAGCTGTTTTTT
CASSWTGVRELFF
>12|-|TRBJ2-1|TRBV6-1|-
TGTGCCAGCAAGACAGTCTACAATGAGCAGTTCTTC
CASKTVYNEQFF
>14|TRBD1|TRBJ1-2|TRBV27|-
TGTGCCAGCAGTTTATCGCGGGACAGAGGGAACTACACCTTC
CASSLSRDRGNYTF
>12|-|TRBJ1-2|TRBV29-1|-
TGCAGCGTTGGTGTCAGGAACTATGGCTACACCTTC
CSVGVRNYGYTF
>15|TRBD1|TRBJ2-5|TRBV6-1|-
TGTGCCAGCACTTCCGCGGGACAGGGGTGGAAGACCCAGTACTTC
CASTSAGQGWKTQYF
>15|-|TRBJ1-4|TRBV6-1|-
TGTGCCAGCAGTGAAACGGGGTCAACTAATGAAAAACTGTTTTTT
CASSETGSTNEKLFF
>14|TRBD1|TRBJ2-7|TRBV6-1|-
TGTGCCAGCAGCGGGACAGGGGGCTTCTACGAGCAGTACTTC
CASSGTGGFYEQYF
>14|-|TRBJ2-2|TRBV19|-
TGTGCCAGTAGACGGCAGGGTCGAACCGGGGAGCTGTTTTTT
CASRRQGRTGELFF
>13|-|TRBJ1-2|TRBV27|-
TGTGCCAGCAGTTTGGGGGCGAACTATGGCTACACCTTC
CASSLGANYGYTF
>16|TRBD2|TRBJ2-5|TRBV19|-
TGTGCCAGTAGTATCCAAAGCGGGGGCCCCATAGAGACCCAGTACTTC
CASSIQSGGPIETQYF
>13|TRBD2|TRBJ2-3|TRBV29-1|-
TGCAGCGTTGGGTCTAGCGGTTCAGATACGCAGTATTTT
CSVGSSGSDTQYF
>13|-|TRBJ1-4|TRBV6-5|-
TGTGCCAGCAGTCGAGGACAGAAGGAAAAACTGTTTTTT
CASSRGQKEKLFF
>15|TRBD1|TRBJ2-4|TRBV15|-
TGTGCCACCAGCGGACCGGGACAGGGGGCTCGGATTCAGTACTTC
CATSGPGQGARIQYF
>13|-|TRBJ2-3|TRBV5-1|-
TGCGCCAGCAGCGCGCGGGGTTCAGATACGCAGTATTTT
CASSARGSDTQYF
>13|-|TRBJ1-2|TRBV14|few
TGTGCCAGCAGCCAAGCACGGAACTATGGCTACACCTTC
CASSQARNYGYTF
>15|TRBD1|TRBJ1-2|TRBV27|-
TGTGCCAGCAGCCCCTCTTGGGACAGCTTCTATGGCTACACCTTC
CASSPSWDSFYGYTF
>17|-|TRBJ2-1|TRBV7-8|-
TGTGCCAGCAGCTTAGTTCCCTCAGTTTACTCCTACAATGAGCAGTTCTTC
CASSLVPSVYSYNEQFF
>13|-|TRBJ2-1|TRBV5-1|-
TGCGCCAGCAGCTTAGGGGTGCTTAATGAGCAGTTCTTC
CASSLGVLNEQFF
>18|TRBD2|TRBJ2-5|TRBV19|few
TGTGCCAGTAGCAGACAGGGGACTAGCGGGGGTCCTGTGGAGACCCAGTACTTC
CASSRQGTSGGPVETQYF
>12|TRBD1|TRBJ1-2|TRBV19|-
TGTGCCACCAGGACAGGGGTTAGAGGCTACACCTTC
CATRTGVRGYTF
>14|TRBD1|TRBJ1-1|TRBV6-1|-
TGTGCCAGCAGTTCTTCCGGACAGGGGAGGGAAACTTTCTTT
CASSSSGQGRETFF
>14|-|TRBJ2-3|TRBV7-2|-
TGTGCCAGCAGCTCCACTAGCCCCCCAGATACGCAGTATTTT
CASSSTSPPDTQYF
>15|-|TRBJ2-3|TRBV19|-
TGTGCCAGTAGTGGCAGTCCCCCCGCACAAGATACGCAGTATTTT
CASSGSPPAQDTQYF
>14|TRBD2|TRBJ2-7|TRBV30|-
TGTGCCTGCGACCACGGCGGGGGGTCCTACGAGCAGTACTTC
CACDHGGGSYEQYF
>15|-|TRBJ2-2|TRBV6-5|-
TGTGCCAGCAGTGCCACTACCGCCTTGGCCGGGGAGCTGTTTTTT
CASSATTALAGELFF
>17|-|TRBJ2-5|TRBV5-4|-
TGTGCCAGCAGTCCTAGAGGGGGGGCTGGGTCTTGGGAGACCCAGTACTTC
CASSPRGGAGSWETQYF
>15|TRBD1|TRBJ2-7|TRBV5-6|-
TGTGCCAGCAGCTGGCCCGGGACAGGGGGCGCCGAGCAGTACTTC
CASSWPGTGGAEQYF
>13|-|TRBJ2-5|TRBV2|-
TGTGCCAGCAGTTTGGGGAGGGGGGAGACCCAGTACTTC
CASSLGRGETQYF
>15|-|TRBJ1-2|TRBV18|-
TGTGCCAGCTCACCATCTATAGGGGGGGACGATGGCTACACCTTC
CASSPSIGGDDGYTF
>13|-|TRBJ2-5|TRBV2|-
TGTGCCAGCAGTGACCGACGGGGAGAGACCCAGTACTTC
CASSDRRGETQYF
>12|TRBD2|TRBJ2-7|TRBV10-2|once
TGCGCCAGCAGTGAGGTCTCCGGGACTAGGTTTTTC
CASSEVSGTRFF
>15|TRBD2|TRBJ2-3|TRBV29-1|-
TGCAGCGTGACCGGACTAGCGCCACTCACAGATACGCAGTATTTT
CSVTGLAPLTDTQYF
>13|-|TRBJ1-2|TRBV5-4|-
TGTGCCAGCAGCTCTATCGGGGGGTATGGCTACACCTTC
CASSSIGGYGYTF
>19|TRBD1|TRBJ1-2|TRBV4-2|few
TGTGCCAGCAGCCAGGCATCCGGGACAGGGCTCTTCGATTCCTATGGCTACACCTTC
CASSQASGTGLFDSYGYTF